A selection of T cell receptor beta chains follows, all from one sample in a study of lymphopenia after photon versus proton radiotherapy. The repertoire was sequenced with immunoSEQ multiplex PCR; TCRdb's copy has only in-frame clones and lacks some. This sample has around 150,000 clones, with approximately 86% found just once. The material was peripheral blood, obtained from a patient treated with photon-based radiotherapy. The receptors here all came from a man aged 45 to 65 with gastric cancer. The conserved cysteine and the conserved F or W are not part of the CDR3 here.

TRBJ2-7,TRBV10-2,ASRATSGHEQY
TRBJ1-4,TRBV9,ASSVGQINEKLF
TRBJ2-7,TRBV29-1,SGLRGGREQY
TRBJ2-5,TRBV2,ASHRVGETQY
TRBJ2-1,TRBV6-5,ASSPAQNEQF
TRBJ2-3,TRBV11-3,ASSRGGGTDTQY
TRBJ2-1,TRBV11-3,ASSSRGNEQF
TRBJ2-7,TRBV15,ATSSDRFTGDGNYGQY
TRBJ1-2,TRBV28,ASTGTSSGYGYT
TRBJ1-5,TRBV11-2,ASSPGTGADQPQH
TRBJ2-1,TRBV11-2,ASSLEFGGYEQF
TRBJ2-3,TRBV29-1,SVRGRRTSGSTDTQY
TRBJ2-5,TRBV18,ASSPPGGMNQETQY
TRBJ2-7,TRBV23-1,ASSQFHTSYEQY
TRBJ2-5,TRBV9,ASSVYGRDQETQY
TRBJ2-1,TRBV30,AWTSGAYNEQF
TRBJ2-7,TRBV6-6,ASSEVGGSSYEQY
TRBJ1-4,TRBV25-1,ASSEIGSSSEKLF
TRBJ1-1,TRBV5-1,ASLPPGTENTEAF
TRBJ2-1,TRBV5-1,ASSLGDSARGF
TRBJ2-1,TRBV7-2,ASSLGTGSGAYNEQF
TRBJ2-2,TRBV9,ASSVVASGSTGELF
TRBJ1-4,TRBV6-6,ASTRQGGEEKLF
TRBJ2-1,TRBV5-1,ASSLTPEYIYNEQF
TRBJ2-1,TRBV5-4,ASSLRLAGNEQF
TRBJ2-5,TRBV9,ASSRSGAEETQY
TRBJ2-5,TRBV14,ASSQERLASGDQY
TRBJ2-7,TRBV10-3,AISRLDRQRTYEQY
TRBJ1-2,TRBV25-1,ASSAPGLGIDGYT
TRBJ2-1,TRBV28,ASSLGGRSGNEQF
TRBJ2-5,TRBV15,ATSPDLQGTQY
TRBJ2-2,TRBV6-4,ASSDRGQGNTGELF
TRBJ2-1,TRBV21-1,ASSKGYGWGFLRNEQF
TRBJ1-1,TRBV18,ASSPQGSVVNTEAF
TRBJ2-7,TRBV19,ASKGTGMRNEQY
TRBJ2-7,TRBV5-6,ASSYPGTGVYEQY
TRBJ1-3,TRBV30,AWSVRSSGNTIY
TRBJ1-2,TRBV19,ASSIGADYYGYT
TRBJ2-5,TRBV6-5,ASSQSKETQY
TRBJ2-7,TRBV19,ASRRDRTYEQY
TRBJ2-3,TRBV29-1,SGGTSGSTDTQY
TRBJ1-5,TRBV5-5,ASSSRAQAYDQPQH
TRBJ2-7,TRBV14,ASSQRTDRGELWAYEQY
TRBJ2-7,TRBV5-1,ASSLGALGSYEQY
TRBJ1-1,TRBV6-5,ASSYSRKIMNTEAF
TRBJ1-4,TRBV6-8,ASRTGRGNEKLF
TRBJ1-2,TRBV18,ASSPPEGRVYGYT